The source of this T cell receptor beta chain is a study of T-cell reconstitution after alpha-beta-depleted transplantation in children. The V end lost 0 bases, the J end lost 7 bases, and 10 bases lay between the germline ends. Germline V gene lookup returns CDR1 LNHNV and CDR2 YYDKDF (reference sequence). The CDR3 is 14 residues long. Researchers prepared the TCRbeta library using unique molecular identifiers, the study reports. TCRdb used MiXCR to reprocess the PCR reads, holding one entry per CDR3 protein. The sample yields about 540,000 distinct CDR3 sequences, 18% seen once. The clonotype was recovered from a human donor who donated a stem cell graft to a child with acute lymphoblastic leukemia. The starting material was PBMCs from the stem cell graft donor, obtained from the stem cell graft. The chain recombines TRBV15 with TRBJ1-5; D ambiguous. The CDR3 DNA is TGTGCCACCAGCAGAGATTCGCTCAGGCAGCCCCAGCATTTT. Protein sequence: CATSRDSLRQPQHF.